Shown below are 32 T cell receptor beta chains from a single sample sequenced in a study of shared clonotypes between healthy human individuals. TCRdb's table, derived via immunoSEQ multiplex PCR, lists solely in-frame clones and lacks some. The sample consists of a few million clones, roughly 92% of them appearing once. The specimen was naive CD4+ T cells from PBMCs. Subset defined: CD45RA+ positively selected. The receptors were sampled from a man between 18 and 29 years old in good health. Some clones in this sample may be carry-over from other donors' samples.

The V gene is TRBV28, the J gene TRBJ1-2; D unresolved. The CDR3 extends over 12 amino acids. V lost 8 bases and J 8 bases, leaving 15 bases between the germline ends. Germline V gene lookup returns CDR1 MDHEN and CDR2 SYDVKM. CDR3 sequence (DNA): TGTGCCAGCCTAGAGGCCCGGATGGGCTACACCTTC. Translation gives CASLEARMGYTF.

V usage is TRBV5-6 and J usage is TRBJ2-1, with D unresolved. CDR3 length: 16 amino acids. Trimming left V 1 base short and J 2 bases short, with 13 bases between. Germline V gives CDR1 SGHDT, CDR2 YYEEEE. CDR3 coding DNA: TGTGCCAGCAGCTTGAGCACCGCTCGACCCTACAATGAGCAGTTCTTC. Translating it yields CASSLSTARPYNEQFF. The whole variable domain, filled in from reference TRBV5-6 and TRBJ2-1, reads DAGVTQSPTHLIKTRGQQVTLRCSPKSGHDTVSWYQQALGQGPQFIFQYYEEEERQRGNFPDRFSGHQFPNYSSELNVNALLLGDSALYLCASSLSTARPYNEQFFGPGTRLTVL.

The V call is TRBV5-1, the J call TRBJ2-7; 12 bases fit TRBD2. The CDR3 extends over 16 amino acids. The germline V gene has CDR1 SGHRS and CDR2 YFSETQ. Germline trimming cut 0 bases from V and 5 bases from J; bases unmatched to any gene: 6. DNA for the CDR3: TGCGCCAGCAGCTTGGGTCTAGCGGGAGGGTTCGACGAGCAGTACTTC. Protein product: CASSLGLAGGFDEQYF. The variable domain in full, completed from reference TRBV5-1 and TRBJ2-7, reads KAGVTQTPRYLIKTRGQQVTLSCSPISGHRSVSWYQQTPGQGLQFLFEYFSETQRNKGNFPGRFSGRQFSNSRSEMNVSTLELGDSALYLCASSLGLAGGFDEQYFGPGTRLTVT.

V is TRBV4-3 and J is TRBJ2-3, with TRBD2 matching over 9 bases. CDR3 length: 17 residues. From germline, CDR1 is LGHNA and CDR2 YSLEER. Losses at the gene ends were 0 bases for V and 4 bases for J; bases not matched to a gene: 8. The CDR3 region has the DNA TGCGCCAGCAGCCAAGATTGGCGGGAGGGCGGGGCAGATACGCAGTATTTT. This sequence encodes CASSQDWREGGADTQYF.

CDR3: CASSQVASGRGLNQYF. CDR3 DNA sequence: TGTGCCAGCAGCCAAGTTGCCTCAGGGCGGGGGTTGAACCAGTACTTC. The V gene is TRBV4-2, the J gene TRBJ2-5, with TRBD2 identical over 7 bases. Germline CDR1 reads LGHNA; CDR2 reads YNFKEQ. The CDR3 spans 16 residues. With V trimmed by 1 base and J by 10 bases, 15 bases remained unmatched.

The CDR3, as DNA: TGTGCCAGCAGTTTATCCTGGGGCAGTAGTTCCTACAATGAGCAGTTCTTC. Translated, it gives CASSLSWGSSSYNEQFF. The chain uses TRBV28 and TRBJ2-1; D is possibly TRBD1 (5 bases). Germline assignment: CDR1 MDHEN and CDR2 SYDVKM. The CDR3 has 17 amino acids. V was trimmed by 1 base and J by 1 base, leaving 14 bases between them.

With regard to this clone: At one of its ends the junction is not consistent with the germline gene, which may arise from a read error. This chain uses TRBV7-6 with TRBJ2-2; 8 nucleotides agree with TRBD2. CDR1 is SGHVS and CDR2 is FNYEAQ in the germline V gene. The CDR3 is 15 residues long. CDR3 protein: CASSVAGTSTGELFF. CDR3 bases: TGTGCCAGCAGCGTAGCCGGGACTAGCACCGGGGAGCTGTTTTTT.

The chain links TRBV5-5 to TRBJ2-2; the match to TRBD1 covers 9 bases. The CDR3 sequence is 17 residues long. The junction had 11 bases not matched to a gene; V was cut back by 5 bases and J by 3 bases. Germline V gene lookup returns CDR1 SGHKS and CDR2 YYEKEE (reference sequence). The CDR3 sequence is CASSAPKGTGYTGELFF. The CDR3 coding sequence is TGTGCCAGCAGTGCGCCTAAAGGGACAGGGTACACCGGGGAGCTGTTTTTT.

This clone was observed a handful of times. CDR3 DNA sequence: TGTGCCAGCAGCTTCCAGAGAGCTAATCAGCCCCAGCATTTT. Its translation: CASSFQRANQPQHF. This rearrangement joins TRBV7-9 to TRBJ1-5; D gene unclear. The V gene lost 3 bases and the J gene lost 4 bases, with 10 bases spanning the gap. The germline V gene encodes CDR1 SEHNR and CDR2 FQNEAQ (reference sequence). This CDR3 is 14 amino acids long.

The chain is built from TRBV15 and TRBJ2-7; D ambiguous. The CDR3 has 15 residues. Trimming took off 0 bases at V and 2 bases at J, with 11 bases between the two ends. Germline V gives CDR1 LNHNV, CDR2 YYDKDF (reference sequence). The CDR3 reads CATSREFRRPYEQYF. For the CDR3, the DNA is TGTGCCACCAGCAGAGAATTCAGGAGACCCTACGAGCAGTACTTC.

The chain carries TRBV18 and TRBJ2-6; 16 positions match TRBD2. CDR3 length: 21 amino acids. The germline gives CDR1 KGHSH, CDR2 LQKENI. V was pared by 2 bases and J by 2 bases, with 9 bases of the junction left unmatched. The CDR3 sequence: CASSPTGTSGRAPPGANVLTF. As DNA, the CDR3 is TGTGCCAGCTCACCAACTGGGACTAGCGGGAGGGCCCCCCCTGGGGCCAACGTCCTGACTTTC.

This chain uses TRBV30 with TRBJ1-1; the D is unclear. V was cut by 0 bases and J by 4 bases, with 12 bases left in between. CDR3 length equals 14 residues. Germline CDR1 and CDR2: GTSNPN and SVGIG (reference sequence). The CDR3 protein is CAWSVLRGVTEAFF. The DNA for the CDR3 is TGTGCCTGGAGTGTATTACGAGGAGTCACTGAAGCTTTCTTT.

The CDR3 coding sequence is TGTGCCAGCAGTAAAACGGGAGTTTTAGATACGCAGTATTTT. This gives the protein CASSKTGVLDTQYF. V usage is TRBV6-4 and J usage is TRBJ2-3; D may be TRBD2 (6 bases). CDR3 length equals 14 residues. Germline-derived CDR1 and CDR2 are MRHNA and SNTAGT. Between the trimmed V and J ends, which lost 5 bases and 5 bases, there was a span of 14 bases.

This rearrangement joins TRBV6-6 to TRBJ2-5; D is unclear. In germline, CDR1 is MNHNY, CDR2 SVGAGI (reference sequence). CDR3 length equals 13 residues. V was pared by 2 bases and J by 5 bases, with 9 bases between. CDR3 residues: CASSYASAETQYF. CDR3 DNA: TGTGCCAGCAGTTACGCCAGTGCGGAGACCCAGTACTTC.

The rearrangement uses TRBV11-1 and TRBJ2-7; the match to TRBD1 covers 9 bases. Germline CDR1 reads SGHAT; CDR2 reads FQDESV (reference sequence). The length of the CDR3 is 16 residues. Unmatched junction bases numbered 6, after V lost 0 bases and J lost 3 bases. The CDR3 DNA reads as TGTGCCAGCAGCTTAGCCCCGGGACAGGGTATCTACGAGCAGTACTTC. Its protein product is CASSLAPGQGIYEQYF.

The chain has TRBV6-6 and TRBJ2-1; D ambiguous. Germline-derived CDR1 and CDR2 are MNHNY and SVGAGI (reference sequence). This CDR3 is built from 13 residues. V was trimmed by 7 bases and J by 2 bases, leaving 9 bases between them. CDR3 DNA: TGTGCCAGCACTATGGCAACCTACAATGAGCAGTTCTTC. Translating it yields CASTMATYNEQFF.

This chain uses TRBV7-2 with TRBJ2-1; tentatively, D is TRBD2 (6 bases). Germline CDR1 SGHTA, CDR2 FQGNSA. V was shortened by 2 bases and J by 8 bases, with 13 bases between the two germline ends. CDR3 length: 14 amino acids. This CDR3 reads CASSLHAGLYEQFF. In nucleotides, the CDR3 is TGTGCCAGCAGCTTACACGCGGGATTATATGAGCAGTTCTTC.

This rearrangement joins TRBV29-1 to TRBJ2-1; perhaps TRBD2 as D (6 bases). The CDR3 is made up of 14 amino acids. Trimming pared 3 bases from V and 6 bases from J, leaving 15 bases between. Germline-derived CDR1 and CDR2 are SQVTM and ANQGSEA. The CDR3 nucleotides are TGCAGCGTTGATTCTCCGGGAGTGAGCAATGAGCAGTTCTTC. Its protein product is CSVDSPGVSNEQFF.

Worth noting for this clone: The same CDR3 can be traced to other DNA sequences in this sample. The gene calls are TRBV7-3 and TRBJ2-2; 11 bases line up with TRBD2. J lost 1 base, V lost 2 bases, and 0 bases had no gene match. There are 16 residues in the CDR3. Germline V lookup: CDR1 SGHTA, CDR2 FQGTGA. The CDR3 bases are TGTGCCAGCAGCTTACTAGCGGGAGGGAACACCGGGGAGCTGTTTTTT. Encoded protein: CASSLLAGGNTGELFF.

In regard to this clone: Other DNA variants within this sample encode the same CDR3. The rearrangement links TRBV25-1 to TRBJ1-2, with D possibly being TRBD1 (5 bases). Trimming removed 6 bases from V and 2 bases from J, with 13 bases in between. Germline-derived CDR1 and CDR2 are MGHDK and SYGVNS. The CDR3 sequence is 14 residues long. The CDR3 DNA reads TGTGCCAGCAGCCCCCTGGGGGGAAACTATGGCTACACCTTC. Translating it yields CASSPLGGNYGYTF.

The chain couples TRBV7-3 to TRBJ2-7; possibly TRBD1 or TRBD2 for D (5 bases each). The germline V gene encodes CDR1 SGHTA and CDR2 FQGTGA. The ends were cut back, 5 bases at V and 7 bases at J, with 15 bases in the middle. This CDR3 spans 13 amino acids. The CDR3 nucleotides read TGTGCCAGCAGCACCGGGGACCTGGGGGAGCAGTACTTC. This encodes CASSTGDLGEQYF. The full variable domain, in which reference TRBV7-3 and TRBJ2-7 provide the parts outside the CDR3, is GAGVSQTPSNKVTEKGKYVELRCDPISGHTALYWYRQSLGQGPEFLIYFQGTGAADDSGLPNDRFFAVRPEGSVSTLKIQRTERGDSAVYLCASSTGDLGEQYFGPGTRLTVT.

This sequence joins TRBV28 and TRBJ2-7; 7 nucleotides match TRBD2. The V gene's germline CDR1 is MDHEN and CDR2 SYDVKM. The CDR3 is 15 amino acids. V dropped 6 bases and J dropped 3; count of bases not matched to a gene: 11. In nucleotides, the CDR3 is TGTGCCAGCAGCCTCCCTGGACTAGGGATCTACGAGCAGTACTTC. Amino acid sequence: CASSLPGLGIYEQYF.

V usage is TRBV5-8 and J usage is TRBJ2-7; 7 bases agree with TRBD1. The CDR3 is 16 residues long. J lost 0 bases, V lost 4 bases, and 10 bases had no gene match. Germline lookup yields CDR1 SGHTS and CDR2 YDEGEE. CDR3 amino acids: CASSPRGTALSYEQYF. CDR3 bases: TGTGCCAGCAGCCCCAGGGGGACAGCCCTCTCCTACGAGCAGTACTTC.

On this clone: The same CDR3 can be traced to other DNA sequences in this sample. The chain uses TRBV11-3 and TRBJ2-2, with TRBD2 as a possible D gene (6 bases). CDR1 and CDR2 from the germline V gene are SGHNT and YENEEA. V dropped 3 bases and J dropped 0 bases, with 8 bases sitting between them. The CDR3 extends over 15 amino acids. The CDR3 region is CASSLAGTNTGELFF. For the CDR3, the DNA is TGTGCCAGCAGCTTGGCGGGGACGAACACCGGGGAGCTGTTTTTT.

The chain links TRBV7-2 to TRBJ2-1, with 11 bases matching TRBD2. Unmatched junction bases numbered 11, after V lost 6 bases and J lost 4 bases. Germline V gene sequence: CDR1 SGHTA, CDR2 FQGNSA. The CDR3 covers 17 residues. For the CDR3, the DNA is TGTGCCAGCAGACCTCAGGGCCCTAGCGGGGGGTACAATGAGCAGTTCTTC. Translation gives CASRPQGPSGGYNEQFF.

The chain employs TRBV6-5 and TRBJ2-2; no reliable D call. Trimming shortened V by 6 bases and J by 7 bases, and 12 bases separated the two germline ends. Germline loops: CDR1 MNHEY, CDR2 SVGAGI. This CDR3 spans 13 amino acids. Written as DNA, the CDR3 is TGTGCCAGCAGGTCTTTTCTGGTCGGGGAGCTGTTTTTT. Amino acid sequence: CASRSFLVGELFF.

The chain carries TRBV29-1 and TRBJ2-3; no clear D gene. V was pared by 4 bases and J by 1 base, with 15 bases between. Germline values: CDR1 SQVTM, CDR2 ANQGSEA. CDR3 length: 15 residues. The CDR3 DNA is TGCAGCGTTGTTGGGTGGCAAGGCGGCACAGATACGCAGTATTTT. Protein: CSVVGWQGGTDTQYF.

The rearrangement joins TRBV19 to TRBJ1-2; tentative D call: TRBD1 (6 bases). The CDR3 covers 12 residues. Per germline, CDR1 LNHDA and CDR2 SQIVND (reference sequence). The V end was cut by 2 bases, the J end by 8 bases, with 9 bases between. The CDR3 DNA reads TGTGCCAGTAGTATATGGGGGCTCGGCTACACCTTC. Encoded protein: CASSIWGLGYTF. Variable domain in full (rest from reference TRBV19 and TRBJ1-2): DGGITQSPKYLFRKEGQNVTLSCEQNLNHDAMYWYRQDPGQGLRLIYYSQIVNDFQKGDIAEGYSVSREKKESFPLTVTSAQKNPTAFYLCASSIWGLGYTFGSGTRLTVV.

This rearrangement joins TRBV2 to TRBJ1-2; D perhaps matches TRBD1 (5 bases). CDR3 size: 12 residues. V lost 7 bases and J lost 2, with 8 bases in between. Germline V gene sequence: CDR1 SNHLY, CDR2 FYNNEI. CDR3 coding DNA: TGTGCCAGCACCAGGGAGAACTATGGCTACACCTTC. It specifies CASTRENYGYTF.

CDR3 residues: CASSPRGLAGDNEQFF. The CDR3 region has the DNA TGTGCCAGCAGTCCCAGGGGGCTAGCGGGAGACAATGAGCAGTTCTTC. The gene calls are TRBV6-6 and TRBJ2-1, with 10 bases matching TRBD2. The CDR3 length is 16 residues. V lost 5 bases, J lost 5 bases, and 9 bases stayed unmatched. CDR1 MNHNY and CDR2 SVGAGI come from the germline V gene (reference sequence).

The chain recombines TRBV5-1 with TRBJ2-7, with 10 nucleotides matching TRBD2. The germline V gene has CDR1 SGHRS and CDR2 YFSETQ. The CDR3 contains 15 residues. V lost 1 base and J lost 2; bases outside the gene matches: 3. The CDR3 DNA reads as TGCGCCAGCAGCTTGACACTAGCGGGGACCTACGAGCAGTACTTC. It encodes CASSLTLAGTYEQYF.

The CDR3 DNA reads as TGTGCCAGCAGCAACCTCCCCGGGGGACGCTCAGAGACCCAGTACTTC. Encoded protein: CASSNLPGGRSETQYF. V and J are TRBV14 and TRBJ2-5; D possibly corresponds to TRBD2 (6 bases). Germline V lookup: CDR1 SGHDN, CDR2 FVKESK. The CDR3 consists of 16 residues. V shed 5 bases and J shed 4 bases, with 20 bases lying between them.